A selection of T cell receptor beta chains follows, all from one sample in a study of cytomegalovirus exposure and HLA in healthy donors. Some clones are missing from TCRdb's copy, which holds only in-frame ones; the method was immunoSEQ multiplex PCR. Of some 150,000 clones listed, 82% were seen once; the top ten hold approximately 3.6%. The source material was PBMCs. The receptors originated from a male donor in good health and CMV-seronegative. CDR3s leave out the opening cysteine and the closing phenylalanine or tryptophan. Fields, in order: V gene, J gene, clone size, CDR3 protein. The size field is filled for only some rows; it gives once, few, many or a size class.

TRBV5-4	TRBJ2-7	NA	ASSLSGTSAAYEQY
TRBV29-1	TRBJ1-1	NA	SVDSGESTEAF
TRBV7-8	TRBJ2-3	NA	ASSVQTSLSTDTQY
TRBV5-5	TRBJ1-4	NA	ASSLQDSRLTNEKLF
TRBV19	TRBJ2-6	NA	ASSMPVQGGGSGANVLT
TRBV27	TRBJ2-7	NA	ASSLGQGFREGEYEQY
TRBV7-2	TRBJ2-2	NA	ASSLPGGGELF
TRBV18	TRBJ2-3	NA	ASSPRQGASSDTQY
TRBV28	TRBJ1-4	NA	ASSLRGKLF
TRBV30	TRBJ1-6	NA	AWSDTNSPLH
TRBV5-1	TRBJ1-2	NA	ASSLGGGVYGYT
TRBV5-1	TRBJ2-3	once	ASSLVTGRGIGNTQY
TRBV30	TRBJ2-2	NA	AWSRGTANTGELF
TRBV5-1	TRBJ1-5	NA	ASSLALGQPQH
TRBV19	TRBJ1-2	NA	ASTERGTGVHGYT
TRBV6-5	TRBJ2-1	NA	ASRLAGAGNEQF
TRBV28	TRBJ2-7	NA	ASSPRTALSNEQY
TRBV6-1	TRBJ2-6	NA	ASSVQGAGANVLT
TRBV27	TRBJ1-5	NA	ASSSTSTLGVESQPQH
TRBV7-9	TRBJ2-1	NA	ASSSYRDMDNEQF
TRBV27	TRBJ2-2	NA	ASSFISGELF
TRBV13	TRBJ2-7	NA	ASSLDRNSYEQY
TRBV9	TRBJ1-1	NA	ASSEAPRGTEAF
TRBV30	TRBJ2-7	NA	AQAPREVDEQY
TRBV14	TRBJ2-3	NA	ASSQVAGIDTQY
TRBV4-2	TRBJ2-7	few	ASSAETSASYEQY
TRBV5-6	TRBJ1-1	NA	ASRQVISGNTEAF
TRBV7-9	TRBJ2-1	once	ASSPLRLAGGHEQF
TRBV11-2	TRBJ2-1	NA	ASSTGTDNEQF
TRBV6-1	TRBJ2-2	NA	ASVGGAGELF
TRBV18	TRBJ2-3	NA	ASSRSYSGQSTDTQY
TRBV2	TRBJ1-5	NA	ASRTGNQPQH
TRBV11-3	TRBJ2-1	NA	ASSLSGPSYNEQF
TRBV4-1	TRBJ1-4	NA	ASSQDPGIRNEKLF
TRBV12-5	TRBJ2-5	few	ASGLVRQYTGETQY
TRBV30	TRBJ2-1	NA	AWSVASDNEQF
TRBV2	TRBJ2-2	NA	ASTGLAVNTGELF
TRBV27	TRBJ1-5	NA	ARFKRGGKQPQH
TRBV27	TRBJ2-2	NA	ASSGRYGGGTNTGELF
TRBV5-1	TRBJ2-7	NA	ASSLADSYSYEQY
TRBV6-4	TRBJ2-1	NA	ASSGDSGGGNEQF
TRBV25-1	TRBJ1-1	NA	ASSSVGAAF
TRBV29-1	TRBJ2-2	NA	SVPGQARGTGELF
TRBV9	TRBJ2-2	NA	ASSVERDLNTGELL
TRBV7-6	TRBJ2-7	NA	ASSFASASSYEQY
TRBV19	TRBJ2-2	NA	ASSSRDRETTGELF
TRBV7-2	TRBJ2-1	NA	ASSSWTGVLL
TRBV19	TRBJ1-6	NA	ASSGNSPLH
TRBV9	TRBJ1-5	NA	ASSVGGGDQPQH
TRBV2	TRBJ2-7	few	ASKEDRPSYEQY